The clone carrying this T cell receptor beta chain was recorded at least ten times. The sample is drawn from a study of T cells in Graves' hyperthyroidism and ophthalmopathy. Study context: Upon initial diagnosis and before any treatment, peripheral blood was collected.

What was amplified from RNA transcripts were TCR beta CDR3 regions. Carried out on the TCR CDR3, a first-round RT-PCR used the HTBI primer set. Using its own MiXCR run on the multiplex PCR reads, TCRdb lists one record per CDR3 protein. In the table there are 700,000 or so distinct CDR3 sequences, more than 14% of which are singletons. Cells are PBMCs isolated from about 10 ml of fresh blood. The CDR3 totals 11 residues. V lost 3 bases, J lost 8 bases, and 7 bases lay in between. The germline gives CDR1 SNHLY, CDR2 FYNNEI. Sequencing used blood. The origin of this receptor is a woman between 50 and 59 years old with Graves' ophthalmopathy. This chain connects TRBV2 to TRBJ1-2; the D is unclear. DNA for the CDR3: TGTGCCAGCAGTGACGTCCAAGGCTACACCTTC. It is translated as CASSDVQGYTF.